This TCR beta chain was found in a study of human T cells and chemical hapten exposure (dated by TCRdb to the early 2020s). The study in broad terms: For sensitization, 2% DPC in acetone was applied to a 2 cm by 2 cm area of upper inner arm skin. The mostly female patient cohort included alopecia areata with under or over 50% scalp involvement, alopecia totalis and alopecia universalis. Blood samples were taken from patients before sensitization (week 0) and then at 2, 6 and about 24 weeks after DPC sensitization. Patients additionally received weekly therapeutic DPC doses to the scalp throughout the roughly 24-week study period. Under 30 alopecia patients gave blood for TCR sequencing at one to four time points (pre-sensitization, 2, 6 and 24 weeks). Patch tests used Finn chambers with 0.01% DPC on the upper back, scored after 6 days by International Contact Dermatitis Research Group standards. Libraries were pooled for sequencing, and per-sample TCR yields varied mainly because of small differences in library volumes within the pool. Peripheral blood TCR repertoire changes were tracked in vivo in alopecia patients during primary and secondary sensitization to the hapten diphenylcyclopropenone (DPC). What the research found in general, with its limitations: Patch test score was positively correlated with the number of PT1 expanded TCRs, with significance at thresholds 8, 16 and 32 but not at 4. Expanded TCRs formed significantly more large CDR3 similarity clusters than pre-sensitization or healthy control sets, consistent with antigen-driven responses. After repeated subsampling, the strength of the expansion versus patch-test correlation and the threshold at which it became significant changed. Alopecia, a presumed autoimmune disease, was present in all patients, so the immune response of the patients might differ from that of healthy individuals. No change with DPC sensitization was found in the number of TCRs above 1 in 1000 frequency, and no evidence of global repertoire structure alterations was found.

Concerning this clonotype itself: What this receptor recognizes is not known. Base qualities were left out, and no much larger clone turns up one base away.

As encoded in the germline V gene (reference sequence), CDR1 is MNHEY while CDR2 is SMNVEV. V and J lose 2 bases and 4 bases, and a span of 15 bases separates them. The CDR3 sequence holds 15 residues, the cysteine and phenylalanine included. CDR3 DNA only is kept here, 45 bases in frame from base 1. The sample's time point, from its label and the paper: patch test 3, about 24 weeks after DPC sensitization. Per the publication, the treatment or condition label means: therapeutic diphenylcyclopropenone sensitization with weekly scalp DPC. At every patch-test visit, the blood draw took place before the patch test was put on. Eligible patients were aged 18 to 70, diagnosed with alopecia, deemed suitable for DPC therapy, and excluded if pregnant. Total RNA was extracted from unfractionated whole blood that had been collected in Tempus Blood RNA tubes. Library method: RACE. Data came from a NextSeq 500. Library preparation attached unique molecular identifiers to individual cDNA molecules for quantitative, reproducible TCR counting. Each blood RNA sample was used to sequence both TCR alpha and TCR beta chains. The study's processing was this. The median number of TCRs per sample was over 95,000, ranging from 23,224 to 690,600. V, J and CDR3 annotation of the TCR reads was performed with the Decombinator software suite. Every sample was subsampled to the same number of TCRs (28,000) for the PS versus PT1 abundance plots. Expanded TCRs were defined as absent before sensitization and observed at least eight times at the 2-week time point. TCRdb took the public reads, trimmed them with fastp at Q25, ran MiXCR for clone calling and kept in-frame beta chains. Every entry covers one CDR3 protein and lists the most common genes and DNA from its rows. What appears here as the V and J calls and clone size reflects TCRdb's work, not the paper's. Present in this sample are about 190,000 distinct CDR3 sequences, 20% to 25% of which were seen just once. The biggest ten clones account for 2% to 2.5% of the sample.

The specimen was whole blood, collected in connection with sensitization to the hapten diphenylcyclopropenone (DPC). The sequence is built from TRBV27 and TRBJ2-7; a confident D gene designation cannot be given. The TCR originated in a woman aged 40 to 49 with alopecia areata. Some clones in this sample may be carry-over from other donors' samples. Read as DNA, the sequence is TGTGCCAGCAGTTTACCACCCAATGACACTTACGAGCAGTACTTC. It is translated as CASSLPPNDTYEQYF.